The 12 T cell receptor beta chains given below trace back to one sample, sequenced in a study of blood T cell repertoires in COVID-19. The assay was immunoSEQ multiplex PCR, and TCRdb's table has in-frame clones only and misses some. The profile shows about 9,000 clones, around four fifths of them singletons. The sequenced material came from peripheral blood. Receptor source: a human donor in a cohort sampled during active COVID-19.

The genes are TRBV5-1 and TRBJ1-4; TRBD1 matches at 7 bases. In germline, CDR1 is SGHRS, CDR2 YFSETQ. CDR3 length: 16 residues. Trimming removed 1 base from V and 2 bases from J; junction bases left unmatched: 5. The CDR3 nucleotides read TGCGCCAGCAGCTTGAACAGGGGAGCGACTAATGAAAAACTGTTTTTT. This gives the protein CASSLNRGATNEKLFF.

This clone was picked up a small number of times. The rearrangement joins TRBV5-6 to TRBJ1-5; 11 bases are a match to TRBD1. Germline CDR1 and CDR2: SGHDT and YYEEEE. J gave up 7 bases and V 7 bases, and 4 bases lay outside the gene matches. There are 13 residues in the CDR3. The CDR3 DNA is TGTGCCAGCGGACAGGGGGCCGGGCAGCCCCAGCATTTT. Residues: CASGQGAGQPQHF.

This chain joins TRBV2 and TRBJ2-7; D not resolved. This CDR3 is 14 amino acids long. Trimming pared 4 bases from V and 0 bases from J, leaving 10 bases between. Germline CDR1 SNHLY, CDR2 FYNNEI. The CDR3 region has the DNA TGTGCCAGCAGTGGGAGACCGATCTCCTACGAGCAGTACTTC. Protein: CASSGRPISYEQYF.

The rearrangement joins TRBV5-6 to TRBJ1-2; D possibly corresponds to TRBD1 (6 bases). This CDR3 comprises 13 residues. The V gene lost 4 bases and the J gene lost 4 bases, with 11 bases spanning the gap. CDR1 and CDR2 from the germline V gene are SGHDT and YYEEEE. Here the CDR3 reads CASSPGQSYGYTF. For the CDR3, the DNA is TGTGCCAGCAGCCCCGGACAGAGCTATGGCTACACCTTC.

A word on this clone: With a much larger clone just one base away, this may be a read error. The chain combines TRBV27 with TRBJ1-2; 7 bases fit TRBD1. The CDR3 consists of 14 residues. Germline V CDR1 and CDR2: MNHEY, SMNVEV (reference sequence). CDR3 in DNA: TGTGCCAGCAGTTTTACGGGACAGTGGTATGGCTACATCTTC. Its translation is CASSFTGQWYGYIF.

The chain joins TRBV7-8 to TRBJ2-1; 10 bases line up with TRBD2. In germline, CDR1 is SGHVS, CDR2 FQNEAQ. After removal of 2 bases from V and 8 bases from J, the junction contained 9 bases not matched to a gene. The length of the CDR3 is 16 residues. In DNA, the CDR3 is TGTGCCAGCAGCTTAAGGGGACTAGCGACGATCCATGAGCAGTTCTTC. Its translation: CASSLRGLATIHEQFF.

This chain connects TRBV6-6 to TRBJ1-4; 8 positions agree with TRBD1. This CDR3 has 16 residues. V shed 0 bases and J 0 bases; nucleotides not matched to a gene: 0. Per the germline V gene, CDR1 is MNHNY and CDR2 is SVGAGI (reference sequence). For the CDR3, the DNA is TGTGCCAGCAGTTACTCGACAGGGGCAACTAATGAAAAACTGTTTTTT. Protein sequence: CASSYSTGATNEKLFF.

The chain recombines TRBV30 with TRBJ1-6, with D perhaps TRBD1 (5 bases). The CDR3 has 12 residues. Germline assignment: CDR1 GTSNPN and CDR2 SVGIG (reference sequence). V lost 6 bases and J lost 5, with 8 bases in between. In DNA, the CDR3 is TGTGCCTGTCAGGGAAATAATTCACCCCTCCACTTT. Translated, it gives CACQGNNSPLHF.

This chain links TRBV30 with TRBJ1-2; the D gene is possibly TRBD1 (6 bases). The CDR3 sequence is 13 residues long. CDR1 and CDR2 (germline): GTSNPN, SVGIG (reference sequence). Trimming cost V 1 base and J 6 bases, with 12 bases left between them. The CDR3 spells CAWSGAAGDGYTF. The CDR3 region has the DNA TGTGCCTGGAGTGGGGCTGCAGGGGATGGCTACACCTTC.

This chain connects TRBV6-1 to TRBJ1-3, with 9 bases that match TRBD1. The CDR3 sequence is 15 residues long. V shed 3 bases, J shed 3 bases, and the junction held 3 bases outside the gene matches. From germline, CDR1 is MNHNS and CDR2 SASEGT. CDR3 region: CASSEGQGYGNTIYF. The DNA for the CDR3 is TGTGCCAGCAGTGAGGGACAGGGCTATGGAAACACCATATATTTT.

The rearrangement links TRBV9 to TRBJ2-3; maybe TRBD2 (6 bases). Trimming shortened V by 0 bases and J by 0 bases, and 8 bases separated the two germline ends. This CDR3 spans 15 amino acids. Germline values: CDR1 SGDLS, CDR2 YYNGEE. CDR3 region: CASSVGGGSTDTQYF. DNA of the CDR3: TGTGCCAGCAGCGTAGGTGGGGGGAGCACAGATACGCAGTATTTT.

This clone has only a few counts. V gene TRBV30 combines with J gene TRBJ2-3; perhaps TRBD2 as D (6 bases). V was clipped by 2 bases and J by 7 bases, with 22 bases between them. The CDR3 spans 16 residues. Germline V CDR1 and CDR2: GTSNPN, SVGIG (reference sequence). The CDR3 DNA reads TGTGCCTGGAGTTTTTCCCCCGGGACTGGGAGGAATACGCAGTATTTT. This codes for CAWSFSPGTGRNTQYF. The full variable domain, rest sourced from reference TRBV30 and TRBJ2-3, is SQTIHQWPATLVQPVGSPLSLECTVEGTSNPNLYWYRQAAGRGLQLLFYSVGIGQISSEVPQNLSASRPQDRQFILSSKKLLLSDSGFYLCAWSFSPGTGRNTQYFGPGTRLTVL.